This T cell receptor (beta chain) was observed in a study of cytomegalovirus exposure and HLA in healthy donors. Points on this clone: Antigen: not known.

Trimming took off 4 bases at V and 0 bases at J, with 10 bases between the two ends. In germline, CDR1 is SEHNR, CDR2 FQNEAQ (reference sequence). The CDR3 runs 15 residues. Study findings and constraints: Presence/absence analyses treated sequencing depth as roughly uniform across donors.

Researchers ran the PCR with 60 Vbeta and 13 Jbeta primers. The assay was immunoSEQ multiplex PCR, and TCRdb's table has in-frame clones only and misses some. Of hundreds of thousands of clones in the sample, around 76% were seen once. The clonotype was recovered from a man in his forties or fifties in good health and CMV-seropositive. V and J are TRBV7-9 and TRBJ1-3; D remains ambiguous. The specimen was PBMCs. CDR3 nucleotides: TGTGCCAGCAGCTCCTCAGGAGGCTCTGGAAACACCATATATTTT. This gives the protein CASSSSGGSGNTIYF.